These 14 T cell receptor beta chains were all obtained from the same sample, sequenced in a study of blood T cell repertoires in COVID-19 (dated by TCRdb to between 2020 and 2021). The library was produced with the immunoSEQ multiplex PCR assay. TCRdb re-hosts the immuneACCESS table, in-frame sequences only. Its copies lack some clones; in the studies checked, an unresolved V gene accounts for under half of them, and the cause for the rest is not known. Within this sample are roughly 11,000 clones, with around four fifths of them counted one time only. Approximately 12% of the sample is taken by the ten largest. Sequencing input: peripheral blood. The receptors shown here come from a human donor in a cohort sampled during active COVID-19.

The CDR3 reads CASSPLAGAGHEQYF. The CDR3 nucleotides are TGTGCCAGCAGCCCTCTGGCGGGAGCAGGCCACGAGCAGTACTTC. V is TRBV13 and J is TRBJ2-7, with 7 bases matching TRBD2. Germline-derived CDR1 and CDR2 are PRHDT and FYEKMQ (reference sequence). Trimming removed 5 bases from V and 5 bases from J; junction bases left unmatched: 12. The CDR3 contains 15 residues.

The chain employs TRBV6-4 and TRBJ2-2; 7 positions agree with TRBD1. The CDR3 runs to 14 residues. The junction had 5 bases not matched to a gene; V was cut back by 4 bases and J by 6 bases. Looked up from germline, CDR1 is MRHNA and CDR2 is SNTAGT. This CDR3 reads CASSGTGESGELFF. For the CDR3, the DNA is TGTGCCAGCAGTGGCACAGGGGAATCCGGGGAGCTGTTTTTT.

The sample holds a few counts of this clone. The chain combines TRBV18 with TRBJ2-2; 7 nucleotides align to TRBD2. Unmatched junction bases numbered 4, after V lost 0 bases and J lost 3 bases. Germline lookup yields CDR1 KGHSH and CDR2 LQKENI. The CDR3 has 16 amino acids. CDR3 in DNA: TGTGCCAGCTCACCACCCCAGCGGGGCTACACCGGGGAGCTGTTTTTT. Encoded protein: CASSPPQRGYTGELFF.

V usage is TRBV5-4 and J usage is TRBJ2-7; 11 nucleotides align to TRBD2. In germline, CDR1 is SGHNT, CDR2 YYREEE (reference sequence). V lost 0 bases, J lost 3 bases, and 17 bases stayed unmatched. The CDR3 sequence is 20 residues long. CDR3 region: CASSLGGVAGGPLPNYEQYF. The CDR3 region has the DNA TGTGCCAGCAGCTTGGGAGGGGTAGCGGGAGGGCCATTGCCGAACTACGAGCAGTACTTC.

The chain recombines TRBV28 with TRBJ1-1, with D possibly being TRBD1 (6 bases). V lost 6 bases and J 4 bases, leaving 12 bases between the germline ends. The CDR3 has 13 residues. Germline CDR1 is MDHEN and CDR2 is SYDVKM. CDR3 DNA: TGTGCCAGCAGCGCAGGGGTTGGCACTGAAGCTTTCTTT. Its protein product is CASSAGVGTEAFF. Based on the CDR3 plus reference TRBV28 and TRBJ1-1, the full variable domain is DVKVTQSSRYLVKRTGEKVFLECVQDMDHENMFWYRQDPGLGLRLIYFSYDVKMKEKGDIPEGYSVSREKKERFSLILESASTNQTSMYLCASSAGVGTEAFFGQGTRLTVV.

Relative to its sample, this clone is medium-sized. The CDR3 DNA follows: TGTGCCAGCAGCTTATGGGCAGGGGAAGGCTACGAGCAGTACTTC. It translates to CASSLWAGEGYEQYF. The gene calls are TRBV7-6 and TRBJ2-7; D perhaps matches TRBD1 (6 bases). The CDR3 totals 15 residues. The V gene's germline CDR1 is SGHVS and CDR2 FNYEAQ. V lost 2 bases and J 3 bases, leaving 14 bases between the germline ends.

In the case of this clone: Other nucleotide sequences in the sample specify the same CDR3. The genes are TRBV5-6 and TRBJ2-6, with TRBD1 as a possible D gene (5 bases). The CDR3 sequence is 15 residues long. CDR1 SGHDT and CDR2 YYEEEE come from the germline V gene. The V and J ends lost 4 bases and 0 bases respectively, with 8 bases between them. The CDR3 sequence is CASSPRGSGANVLTF. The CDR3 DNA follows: TGTGCCAGCAGCCCTAGGGGCTCTGGGGCCAACGTCCTGACTTTC. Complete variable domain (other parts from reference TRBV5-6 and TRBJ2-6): DAGVTQSPTHLIKTRGQQVTLRCSPKSGHDTVSWYQQALGQGPQFIFQYYEEEERQRGNFPDRFSGHQFPNYSSELNVNALLLGDSALYLCASSPRGSGANVLTFGAGSRLTVL.

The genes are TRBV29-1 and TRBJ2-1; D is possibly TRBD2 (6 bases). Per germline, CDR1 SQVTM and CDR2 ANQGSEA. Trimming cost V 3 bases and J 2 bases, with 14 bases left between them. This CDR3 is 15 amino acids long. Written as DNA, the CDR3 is TGCAGCGTTGATGGGGGGAGCGTGCCCTACAATGAGCAGTTCTTC. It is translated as CSVDGGSVPYNEQFF.

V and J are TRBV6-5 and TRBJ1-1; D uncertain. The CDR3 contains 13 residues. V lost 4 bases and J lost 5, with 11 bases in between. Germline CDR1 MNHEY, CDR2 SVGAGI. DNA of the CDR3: TGTGCCAGCAGTTCTTGGTCGAGGACTGAAGCTTTCTTT. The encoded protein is CASSSWSRTEAFF.

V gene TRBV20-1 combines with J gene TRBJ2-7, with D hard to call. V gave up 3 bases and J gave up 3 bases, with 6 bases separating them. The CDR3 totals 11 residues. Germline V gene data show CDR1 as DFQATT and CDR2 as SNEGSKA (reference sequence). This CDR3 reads CSARSVYEQYF. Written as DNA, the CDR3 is TGCAGTGCTAGGTCAGTCTACGAGCAGTACTTC.

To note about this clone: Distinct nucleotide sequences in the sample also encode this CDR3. DNA for the CDR3: TGTGCCAGCAGCGATACCGGGACAGGGCCCTACAATGAGCAGTTCTTC. This encodes CASSDTGTGPYNEQFF. V and J are TRBV9 and TRBJ2-1; 9 bases are shared with TRBD1. The CDR3 sequence is 16 residues long. V shed 3 bases, J shed 2 bases, and the junction held 6 bases outside the gene matches. Germline V gives CDR1 SGDLS, CDR2 YYNGEE.

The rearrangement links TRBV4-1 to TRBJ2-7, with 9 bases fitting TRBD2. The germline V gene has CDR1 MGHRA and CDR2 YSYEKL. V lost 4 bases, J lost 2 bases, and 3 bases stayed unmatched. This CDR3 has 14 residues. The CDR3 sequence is CASSPTSGTYEQYF. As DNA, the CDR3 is TGCGCCAGCAGCCCGACTAGCGGAACCTACGAGCAGTACTTC.

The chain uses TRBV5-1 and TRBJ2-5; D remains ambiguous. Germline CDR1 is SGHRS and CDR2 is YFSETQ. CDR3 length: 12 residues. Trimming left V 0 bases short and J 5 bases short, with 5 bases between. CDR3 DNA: TGCGCCAGCAGCTTGGCTAGGGAGACCCAGTACTTC. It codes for CASSLARETQYF.

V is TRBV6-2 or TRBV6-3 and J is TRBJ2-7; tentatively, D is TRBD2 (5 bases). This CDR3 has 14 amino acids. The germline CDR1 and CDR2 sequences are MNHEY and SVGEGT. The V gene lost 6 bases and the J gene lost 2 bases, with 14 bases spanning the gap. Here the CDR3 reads CASSEDYPAYEQYF. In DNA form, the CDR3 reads TGTGCCAGCAGCGAAGACTACCCAGCCTACGAGCAGTACTTC.